The entry below describes one T cell receptor (beta chain). Its antigen is undetermined. Germline V lookup: CDR1 SGHRS, CDR2 YFSETQ. The CDR3 runs to 17 residues. The V and J ends lost 0 bases and 4 bases, in that order; junction bases with no gene match: 10. The data originate from a study of CD8 T cells in ankylosing spondylitis. The study's findings and limits: A TCR beta motif made of several highly homologous variants seemed typical of ankylosing spondylitis blood.

In TCRdb, the 5' RACE reads were re-called with MiXCR into one record per CDR3 protein. The sample consists of more than 150,000 distinct CDR3 sequences, 15% to 20% of them appearing once. The sequencing input was blood, either unsorted or a sorted T cell fraction (not recorded which). The TCR sequence derives from a male donor aged 5-29 years with ankylosing spondylitis or in good health (not recorded which). The chain employs TRBV5-1 and TRBJ2-7; 10 positions match TRBD2. CDR3 residues: CASSLGASGSLVYEQYF. As DNA, the CDR3 is TGCGCCAGCAGCTTGGGTGCTAGCGGGAGCCTAGTTTACGAGCAGTACTTC. The entire variable domain, with the rest obtained from reference TRBV5-1 and TRBJ2-7, is as follows: KAGVTQTPRYLIKTRGQQVTLSCSPISGHRSVSWYQQTPGQGLQFLFEYFSETQRNKGNFPGRFSGRQFSNSRSEMNVSTLELGDSALYLCASSLGASGSLVYEQYFGPGTRLTVT.